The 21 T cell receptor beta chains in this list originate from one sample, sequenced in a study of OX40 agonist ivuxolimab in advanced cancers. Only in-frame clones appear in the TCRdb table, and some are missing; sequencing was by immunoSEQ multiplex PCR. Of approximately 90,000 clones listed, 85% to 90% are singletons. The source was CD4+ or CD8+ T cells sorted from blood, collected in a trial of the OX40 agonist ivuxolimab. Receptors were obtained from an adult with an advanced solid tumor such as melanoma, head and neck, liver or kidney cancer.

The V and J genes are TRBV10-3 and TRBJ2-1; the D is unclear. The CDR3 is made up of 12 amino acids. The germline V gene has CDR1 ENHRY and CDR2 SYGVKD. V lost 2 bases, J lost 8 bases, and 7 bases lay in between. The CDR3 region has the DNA TGTGCCATCAGTGAGAATAGGGATGAGCAGTTCTTC. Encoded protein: CAISENRDEQFF.

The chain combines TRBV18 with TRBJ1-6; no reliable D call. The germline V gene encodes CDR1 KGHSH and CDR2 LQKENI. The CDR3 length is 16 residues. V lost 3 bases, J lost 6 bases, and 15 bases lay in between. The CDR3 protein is CASSPSEGGINSPLHF. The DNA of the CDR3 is TGTGCCAGCTCACCCTCAGAGGGAGGGATTAATTCACCCCTCCACTTT.

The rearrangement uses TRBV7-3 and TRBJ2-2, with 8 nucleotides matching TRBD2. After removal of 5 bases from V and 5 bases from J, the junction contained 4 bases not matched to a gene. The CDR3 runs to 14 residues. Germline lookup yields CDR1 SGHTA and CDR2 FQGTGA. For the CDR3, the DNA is TGTGCCAGCAGCGGACTAGCTCGTACCGGGGAGCTGTTTTTT. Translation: CASSGLARTGELFF.

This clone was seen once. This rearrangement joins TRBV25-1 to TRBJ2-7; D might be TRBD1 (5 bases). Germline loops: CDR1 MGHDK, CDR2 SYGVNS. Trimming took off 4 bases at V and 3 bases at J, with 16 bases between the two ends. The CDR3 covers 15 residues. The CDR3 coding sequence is TGTGCCAGCAGTGCCCCAGGGCCGATAAGCTACGAGCAGTACTTC. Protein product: CASSAPGPISYEQYF.

The DNA of the CDR3 is TGTGCCAGCAGTGAGGGGGGCCCCACCGGGGAGCTGTTTTTT. Translation: CASSEGGPTGELFF. This rearrangement joins TRBV2 to TRBJ2-2, with D perhaps assigned TRBD1 or TRBD2 (6 bases each). Germline V CDR1 and CDR2: SNHLY, FYNNEI. The CDR3 covers 14 residues. V dropped 3 bases and J dropped 4 bases, with 9 bases sitting between them.

The CDR3 region is CASSLGDSRNTIYF. The CDR3 region has the DNA TGTGCCAGCAGCTTAGGGGACAGTAGAAACACCATATATTTT. The chain is built from TRBV7-3 and TRBJ1-3; 7 nucleotides line up with TRBD1. Trimming removed 2 bases from V and 5 bases from J; junction bases left unmatched: 3. Germline V gene sequence: CDR1 SGHTA, CDR2 FQGTGA. CDR3 size: 14 residues.

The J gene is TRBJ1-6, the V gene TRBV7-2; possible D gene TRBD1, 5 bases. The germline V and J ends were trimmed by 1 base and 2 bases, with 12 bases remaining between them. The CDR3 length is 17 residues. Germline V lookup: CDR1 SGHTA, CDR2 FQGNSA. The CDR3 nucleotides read TGTGCCAGCAGCTTAGGGTCTAGGGGAACCTATAATTCACCCCTCCACTTT. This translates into CASSLGSRGTYNSPLHF.

Here the CDR3 DNA reads TGTGCCTGGAGTAGTATCGGGGGAGGCTGGAAGGAAAAACTGTTTTTT. This codes for CAWSSIGGGWKEKLFF. The chain has TRBV30 and TRBJ1-4; D may be TRBD1 (5 bases). V lost 2 bases and J lost 8, with 21 bases in between. This CDR3 is 16 amino acids long. Germline V lookup: CDR1 GTSNPN, CDR2 SVGIG (reference sequence).

In nucleotides, the CDR3 is TGTGCCAGCAGCCCTAACAGGGGGATTTGGTATGGCTACACCTTC. As protein: CASSPNRGIWYGYTF. The V call is TRBV28, the J call TRBJ1-2; 8 bases align to TRBD1. This CDR3 has 15 amino acids. V was pared by 6 bases and J by 5 bases, with 11 bases of the junction left unmatched. In germline, CDR1 is MDHEN, CDR2 SYDVKM.

CDR3: CASGERWEGTEAFF. In DNA form, the CDR3 reads TGTGCCAGCGGGGAGCGCTGGGAGGGAACTGAAGCTTTCTTT. The rearrangement links TRBV2 to TRBJ1-1; D is undetermined. In germline, CDR1 is SNHLY, CDR2 FYNNEI. Deletions cut 8 bases from V and 5 bases from J, with 18 bases between. CDR3 length: 14 amino acids. Complete variable domain (other parts from reference TRBV2 and TRBJ1-1): EPEVTQTPSHQVTQMGQEVILRCVPISNHLYFYWYRQILGQKVEFLVSFYNNEISEKSEIFDDQFSVERPDGSNFTLKIRSTKLEDSAMYFCASGERWEGTEAFFGQGTRLTVV.

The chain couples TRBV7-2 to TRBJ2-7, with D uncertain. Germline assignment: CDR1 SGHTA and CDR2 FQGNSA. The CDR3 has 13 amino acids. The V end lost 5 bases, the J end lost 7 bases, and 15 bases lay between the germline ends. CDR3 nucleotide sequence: TGTGCCAGCAGCCCCCCGGCCGCCCGAGAGCAGTACTTC. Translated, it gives CASSPPAAREQYF.

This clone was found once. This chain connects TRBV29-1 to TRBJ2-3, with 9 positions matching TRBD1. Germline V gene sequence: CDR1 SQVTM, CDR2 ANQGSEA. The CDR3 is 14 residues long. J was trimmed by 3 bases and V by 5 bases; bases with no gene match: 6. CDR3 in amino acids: CSVQRGTGTDTQYF. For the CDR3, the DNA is TGCAGCGTTCAAAGAGGGACAGGGACAGATACGCAGTATTTT.

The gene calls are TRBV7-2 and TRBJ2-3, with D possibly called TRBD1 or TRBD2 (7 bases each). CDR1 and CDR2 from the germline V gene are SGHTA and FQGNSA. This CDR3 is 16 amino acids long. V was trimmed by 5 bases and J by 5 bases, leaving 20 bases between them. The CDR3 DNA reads TGTGCCAGCAGCCCCAAACAGGGGAGGGAGGTAGATACGCAGTATTTT. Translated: CASSPKQGREVDTQYF.

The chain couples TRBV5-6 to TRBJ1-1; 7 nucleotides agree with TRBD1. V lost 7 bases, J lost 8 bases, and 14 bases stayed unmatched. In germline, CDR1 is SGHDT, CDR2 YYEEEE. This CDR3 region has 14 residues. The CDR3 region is CASLKEAGGGEAFF. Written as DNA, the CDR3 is TGTGCCAGCCTTAAAGAGGCAGGGGGTGGCGAAGCTTTCTTT.

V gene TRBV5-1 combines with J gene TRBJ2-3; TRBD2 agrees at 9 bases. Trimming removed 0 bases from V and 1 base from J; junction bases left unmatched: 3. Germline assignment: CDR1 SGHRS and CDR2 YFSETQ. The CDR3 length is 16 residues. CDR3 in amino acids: CASSLEAGGRTDTQYF. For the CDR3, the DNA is TGCGCCAGCAGCTTGGAAGCGGGGGGACGCACAGATACGCAGTATTTT. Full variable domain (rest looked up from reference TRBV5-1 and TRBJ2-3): KAGVTQTPRYLIKTRGQQVTLSCSPISGHRSVSWYQQTPGQGLQFLFEYFSETQRNKGNFPGRFSGRQFSNSRSEMNVSTLELGDSALYLCASSLEAGGRTDTQYFGPGTRLTVL.

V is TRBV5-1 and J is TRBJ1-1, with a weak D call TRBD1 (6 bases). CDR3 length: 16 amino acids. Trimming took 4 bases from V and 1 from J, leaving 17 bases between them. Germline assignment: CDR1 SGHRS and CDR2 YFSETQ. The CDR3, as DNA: TGCGCCAGCAGCCATCAGGGGTTGGGAGCGAACACTGAAGCTTTCTTT. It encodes CASSHQGLGANTEAFF.

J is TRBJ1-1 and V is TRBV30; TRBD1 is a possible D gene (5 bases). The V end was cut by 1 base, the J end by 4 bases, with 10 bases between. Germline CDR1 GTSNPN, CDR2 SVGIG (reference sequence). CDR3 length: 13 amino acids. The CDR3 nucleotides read TGTGCCTGGAGTGAGGGGCTGAGCACTGAAGCTTTCTTT. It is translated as CAWSEGLSTEAFF.

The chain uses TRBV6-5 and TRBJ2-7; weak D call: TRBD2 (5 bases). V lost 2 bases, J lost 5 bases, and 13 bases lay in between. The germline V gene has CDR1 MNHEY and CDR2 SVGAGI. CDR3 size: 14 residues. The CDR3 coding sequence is TGTGCCAGCAGTTACACCCGCGGGTTGAACGAGCAGTACTTC. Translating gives CASSYTRGLNEQYF.

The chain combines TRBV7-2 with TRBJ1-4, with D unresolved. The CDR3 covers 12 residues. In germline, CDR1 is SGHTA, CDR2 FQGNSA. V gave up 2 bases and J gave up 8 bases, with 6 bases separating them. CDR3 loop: CASSLQSEKLFF. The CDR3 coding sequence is TGTGCCAGCAGCTTACAAAGCGAAAAACTGTTTTTT.

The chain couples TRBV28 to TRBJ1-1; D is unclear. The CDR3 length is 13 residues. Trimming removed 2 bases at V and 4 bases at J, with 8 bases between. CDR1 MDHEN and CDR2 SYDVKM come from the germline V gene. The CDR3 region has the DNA TGTGCCAGCAGTTTAGAGGGAGGCACTGAAGCTTTCTTT. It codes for CASSLEGGTEAFF. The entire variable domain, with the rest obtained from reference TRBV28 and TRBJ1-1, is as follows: DVKVTQSSRYLVKRTGEKVFLECVQDMDHENMFWYRQDPGLGLRLIYFSYDVKMKEKGDIPEGYSVSREKKERFSLILESASTNQTSMYLCASSLEGGTEAFFGQGTRLTVV.

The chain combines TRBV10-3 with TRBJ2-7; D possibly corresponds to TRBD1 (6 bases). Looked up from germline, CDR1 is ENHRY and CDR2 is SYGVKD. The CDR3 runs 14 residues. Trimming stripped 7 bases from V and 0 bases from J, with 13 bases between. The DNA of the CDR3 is TGTGCCATCAAAACGGGACAATCCTCCTACGAGCAGTACTTC. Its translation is CAIKTGQSSYEQYF.